Described below is a single T cell receptor beta chain sequence and its context. The entry originates in a study of shared clonotypes between healthy human individuals. The CDR3 totals 15 residues. The V and J ends lost 10 bases and 2 bases, in that order; junction bases with no gene match: 11. CDR1 and CDR2 from the germline V gene are LNHDA and SQIVND (reference sequence). Naive CD8 cells were CD45RO-negative, positively selected for CCR7, excluding terminally differentiated effector memory CD45RA+ cells. Sequencing used immunoSEQ multiplex PCR; TCRdb keeps in-frame clones, though not all of them. The sample lists roughly 590,000 clones, just under 97% seen once, with around 0.11% in the top ten.

The specimen sequenced was naive CD8+ T cells sorted from blood. This receptor was taken from a woman in her thirties in good health. This chain connects TRBV19 to TRBJ2-3, with TRBD1 matching over 8 bases. Written as DNA, the CDR3 is TGTGCCACCCACCCCGGGACAGGCTACACAGATACGCAGTATTTT. It yields the protein CATHPGTGYTDTQYF.